This TCR beta chain originates from a study of T cells after yellow fever vaccination. Overall study results and limits: Overlap between CD4 and CD8 compartments was detected for a small share of clonotypes. Within FACS-sorted repertoires, abundant clonotypes contaminating from the bulk population could be present. Though it reached lower strength, the secondary response hit its peak faster, day 5 versus 15.

TCRdb fed the 5' RACE reads into MiXCR, producing one record per CDR3 protein. Counted here are just under 600,000 distinct CDR3 sequences, about 13% occurring once; the ten biggest clones make up around an eighth. This clonotype showed up many times. Its antigen is unknown. The CDR3 totals 14 residues. CDR1 DFQATT and CDR2 SNEGSKA come from the germline V gene (reference sequence). Unmatched junction bases numbered 2, after V lost 3 bases and J lost 4 bases. V gene TRBV20-1 combines with J gene TRBJ2-1, with 11 bases identical to TRBD1. This TCR was recovered from a man aged 25-45 years who received the YFV17D yellow fever vaccine. The starting material was PBMCs, obtained on the day of the yellow fever booster vaccination. The DNA of the CDR3 is TGCAGTGCTAGGGGACAGGGGGTTTACAATGAGCAGTTCTTC. As protein: CSARGQGVYNEQFF.